This T cell receptor (beta chain) was identified during a study of blood T cell repertoires in COVID-19. Assay: immunoSEQ multiplex PCR; the TCRdb copy retains only in-frame clones and omits some. The repertoire includes approximately 91,000 clones, 75% to 85% of them detected once, and roughly 20% sits in the top ten. Input material: peripheral blood. This receptor was identified in a human donor in a cohort sampled during active COVID-19.

Here the CDR3 reads CAWDTSGTQYF. Written as DNA, the CDR3 is TGTGCCTGGGATACTAGCGGTACGCAGTATTTT. This sequence joins TRBV30 and TRBJ2-3, with 8 bases matching TRBD2. With V trimmed by 5 bases and J by 8 bases, 3 bases remained unmatched. Germline CDR1 is GTSNPN and CDR2 is SVGIG (reference sequence). The CDR3 runs to 11 residues.